These 17 T cell receptor beta chains came from one sample sequenced in a study of T-cell memory formation after mild COVID-19. TCRdb reprocessed the 5' RACE reads with MiXCR, giving one entry per CDR3 protein. The sample shows just over 200,000 distinct CDR3 sequences, around 8.8% of them seen only once. Sequencing was carried out using PBMCs or a T cell subset sorted from them (not recorded which). These receptors were collected from a young man who had mild COVID-19 (a few samples of this study predate the infection). Cell type and time point are not known.

This clonotype occurred a few times. The chain carries TRBV5-1 and TRBJ2-7, with TRBD2 identical over 13 bases. Trimming at V came to 4 bases and at J to 2 bases, leaving 12 bases not matched to a gene. The CDR3 totals 18 residues. Germline V gene sequence: CDR1 SGHRS, CDR2 YFSETQ. DNA for the CDR3: TGCGCCAGCAGCAGAGCCCTGGGACTAGCGGGGATCACCTACGAGCAGTACTTC. Amino acid sequence: CASSRALGLAGITYEQYF.

The chain has TRBV4-3 and TRBJ2-5; D is perhaps TRBD1 or TRBD2 (6 bases each). The length of the CDR3 is 17 residues. Germline V lookup: CDR1 LGHNA, CDR2 YSLEER. V lost 2 bases and J 4 bases, leaving 20 bases between the germline ends. The CDR3 reads CASSQKYQLGGGETQYF. The CDR3 bases are TGCGCCAGCAGCCAAAAATACCAGCTCGGGGGCGGAGAGACCCAGTACTTC.

This clonotype was seen only a few times. The chain combines TRBV18 with TRBJ2-7, with TRBD1 matching 9 bases. Germline lookup yields CDR1 KGHSH and CDR2 LQKENI. The junction had 10 bases not matched to a gene; V was cut back by 0 bases and J by 4 bases. The CDR3 covers 17 residues. As DNA, the CDR3 is TGTGCCAGCTCACCACCCGGGGTCGGGACAGGGTTTTACGAGCAGTACTTC. Translation: CASSPPGVGTGFYEQYF.

This clonotype was detected only a few times. This CDR3 is CASRDHGGANEKLFF. The CDR3 region has the DNA TGTGCCAGCAGGGACCATGGGGGAGCTAATGAAAAACTGTTTTTT. The gene calls are TRBV6-6 and TRBJ1-4, with TRBD1 as a possible D gene (5 bases). Trimming removed 6 bases from V and 3 bases from J, with 14 bases in between. The CDR3 is made up of 15 amino acids. Germline V lookup: CDR1 MNHNY, CDR2 SVGAGI (reference sequence).

The chain has TRBV7-6 and TRBJ2-1; TRBD1 matches 8 bases. The CDR3 has 18 residues. Looked up from germline, CDR1 is SGHVS and CDR2 is FNYEAQ. J lost 0 bases, V lost 5 bases, and 12 bases had no gene match. This CDR3 reads CASSASGGAGSSYNEQFF. The DNA of the CDR3 is TGTGCCAGCAGCGCCTCAGGGGGCGCAGGGAGCTCCTACAATGAGCAGTTCTTC.

This clonotype occurred a few times. This chain links TRBV4-2 with TRBJ2-6, with D uncertain. The CDR3 is 17 residues long. V dropped 0 bases and J dropped 0 bases, with 9 bases sitting between them. CDR1 is LGHNA, CDR2 YNFKEQ, per germline. CDR3 residues: CASSQDNPASGANVLTF. In nucleotides, the CDR3 is TGTGCCAGCAGCCAAGATAACCCAGCCTCTGGGGCCAACGTCCTGACTTTC.

Only a few counts were recorded for this clonotype. For the CDR3, the DNA is TGCGCCAGCAGCCAAGCCGACAGAGATAACACTGAAGCTTTCTTT. Protein sequence: CASSQADRDNTEAFF. The J gene is TRBJ1-1, the V gene TRBV4-1; the D gene is possibly TRBD1 (5 bases). The germline CDR1 and CDR2 sequences are MGHRA and YSYEKL. The CDR3 is 15 residues long. V was pared by 1 base and J by 2 bases, with 11 bases between.

There are many counts of this clonotype. The genes are TRBV5-1 and TRBJ2-5, with unresolved D. The V and J ends lost 0 bases and 4 bases respectively, with 16 bases between them. The CDR3 totals 16 residues. From germline, CDR1 is SGHRS and CDR2 YFSETQ. DNA of the CDR3: TGCGCCAGCAGCTTGGGTTTCGGGCCTAAAGGAGAGACCCAGTACTTC. Amino acids: CASSLGFGPKGETQYF.

This clonotype was seen a handful of times. V gene TRBV12-3 or TRBV12-4 combines with J gene TRBJ1-2; D gene ambiguous. The V gene lost 0 bases and the J gene lost 1 base, with 9 bases spanning the gap. The CDR3 runs to 15 residues. CDR3 protein: CASSLASPDNYGYTF. Written as DNA, the CDR3 is TGTGCCAGCAGTTTAGCCTCGCCAGATAACTATGGCTACACCTTC.

This clonotype was detected ten times or more. The chain links TRBV7-2 to TRBJ2-1; D is unclear. Trimming stripped 2 bases from V and 7 bases from J, with 18 bases between. Germline V gives CDR1 SGHTA, CDR2 FQGNSA. The CDR3 length is 16 residues. CDR3 sequence (DNA): TGTGCCAGCAGCTTATACCGCGCGTGGGCTCGGAATGAGCAGTTCTTC. Amino acid sequence: CASSLYRAWARNEQFF.

This clonotype was recorded at least ten times. V gene TRBV6-2 or TRBV6-3 combines with J gene TRBJ1-1; D is ambiguous. With 2 bases removed from V and 1 base from J, the gap between germline ends came to 5 bases. The CDR3 is made up of 13 amino acids. Germline loops: CDR1 MNHEY, CDR2 SVGEGT. The CDR3 region is CASSYGENTEAFF. The CDR3 DNA sequence: TGTGCCAGCAGTTACGGGGAGAACACTGAAGCTTTCTTT.

There are a few counts of this clonotype. The V call is TRBV5-5, the J call TRBJ1-2; no firm D call. CDR3 length: 15 residues. Germline values: CDR1 SGHKS, CDR2 YYEKEE (reference sequence). Trimming took 4 bases from V and 2 from J, leaving 15 bases between them. DNA of the CDR3: TGTGCCAGCAGCCAAAATGCGGAAGTAAACTATGGCTACACCTTC. Its translation: CASSQNAEVNYGYTF.

This clonotype has at least ten counts. The chain has TRBV4-2 and TRBJ2-3; D remains unclear. V dropped 1 base and J dropped 0 bases, with 11 bases sitting between them. Germline CDR1 is LGHNA and CDR2 is YNFKEQ. CDR3 length: 16 amino acids. The CDR3 DNA follows: TGTGCCAGCAGCCAAGTTGGCGGTTCTAGCACAGATACGCAGTATTTT. Translation: CASSQVGGSSTDTQYF.

A few counts support this clonotype. The V and J genes are TRBV6-5 and TRBJ2-3; D gene ambiguous. CDR1 is MNHEY and CDR2 is SVGAGI in the germline V gene. The length of the CDR3 is 15 residues. Trimming removed 7 bases at V and 0 bases at J, with 14 bases between. The CDR3 coding sequence is TGTGCCAGCATGAAGAGGTTGGGGAGCACAGATACGCAGTATTTT. Encoded protein: CASMKRLGSTDTQYF.

The chain couples TRBV2 to TRBJ1-2; no firm D call. CDR3 length: 12 amino acids. Germline lookup yields CDR1 SNHLY and CDR2 FYNNEI. The V and J ends lost 7 bases and 0 bases respectively, with 6 bases between them. CDR3 nucleotides: TGTGCCAGCACCCCCTCTAACTATGGCTACACCTTC. It encodes CASTPSNYGYTF.

This rearrangement joins TRBV18 to TRBJ2-1; a possible D gene is TRBD2 (6 bases). The germline V gene has CDR1 KGHSH and CDR2 LQKENI. V was clipped by 2 bases and J by 9 bases, with 20 bases between them. This CDR3 has 16 amino acids. The CDR3 region is CASSPVAGRKVSEQFF. As DNA, the CDR3 is TGTGCCAGCTCACCAGTTGCAGGGAGGAAGGTCAGTGAGCAGTTCTTC.

The chain combines TRBV20-1 with TRBJ2-4; D gene unclear. The CDR3 length is 14 residues. V lost 3 bases and J 0 bases, leaving 9 bases between the germline ends. From germline, CDR1 is DFQATT and CDR2 SNEGSKA (reference sequence). The CDR3 sequence: CSARVHLAKNIQYF. In nucleotides, the CDR3 is TGCAGTGCTAGGGTTCACCTAGCCAAAAACATTCAGTACTTC.